Below are 5 T cell receptor beta chains sequenced from a single sample in a study of siplizumab effects on memory and regulatory T cells. Here immunoSEQ multiplex PCR was the method, and the copy in TCRdb shows in-frame clones only, minus some. Among approximately 120,000 clones, just over 90% were seen once, and the ten largest hold under 0.2%. Sequencing was done on a sample of non-Treg CD4+ T cells sorted from blood. The receptors shown here come from a human donor in good health.

The chain carries TRBV5-6 and TRBJ1-2; 9 positions match TRBD1. The CDR3 runs 16 residues. The ends lost 4 bases at V and 4 bases at J; junction bases unmatched: 11. Per germline, CDR1 SGHDT and CDR2 YYEEEE. The CDR3 nucleotides are TGTGCCAGCAGCGCGTCCGGGACAGGGCTCGTCTATGGCTACACCTTC. Its protein is CASSASGTGLVYGYTF.

This clone was observed once. The gene calls are TRBV10-3 and TRBJ1-2, with D possibly being TRBD1 (6 bases). CDR3 length: 15 residues. Germline V gene data show CDR1 as ENHRY and CDR2 as SYGVKD. Trimming removed 4 bases at V and 1 base at J, with 13 bases between. The CDR3 is CAISVGTTDNYGYTF. In nucleotides, the CDR3 is TGTGCCATCAGTGTCGGGACAACGGATAACTATGGCTACACCTTC.

The genes are TRBV27 and TRBJ1-6, with D uncertain. The V gene lost 2 bases and the J gene lost 7 bases, with 6 bases spanning the gap. Germline V lookup: CDR1 MNHEY, CDR2 SMNVEV (reference sequence). The CDR3 consists of 13 residues. The CDR3 spells CASSLGENSPLHF. The CDR3 bases are TGTGCCAGCAGTTTAGGAGAAAATTCACCCCTCCACTTT.

The V and J genes are TRBV18 and TRBJ1-1, with D hard to call. From germline, CDR1 is KGHSH and CDR2 LQKENI. Trimming took 5 bases from V and 1 from J, leaving 11 bases between them. There are 14 residues in the CDR3. CDR3 residues: CASSSSLGNTEAFF. CDR3 in DNA: TGTGCCAGCTCATCCTCTTTAGGGAACACTGAAGCTTTCTTT.

V and J are TRBV7-2 and TRBJ1-4; D unclear. The germline CDR1 and CDR2 sequences are SGHTA and FQGNSA. Trimming took off 4 bases at V and 0 bases at J, with 3 bases between the two ends. This CDR3 has 13 residues. CDR3 nucleotide sequence: TGTGCCAGCAGCTGGGCAACTAATGAAAAACTGTTTTTT. This translates into CASSWATNEKLFF.